These T cell receptor beta chains were read from a single sample in a study of CD8+ T cells in alopecia areata. Using immunoSEQ multiplex PCR, the repertoire was profiled, and TCRdb retains in-frame clones only, with some absent. The table has 160,000 or so clones, approximately 52% seen once. The sample here was CD4+ T cells sorted from blood, taken at approximately week 60, from a patient treated with tofacitinib. The receptors were sampled from a human donor with alopecia areata. The CDR3 runs from the conserved cysteine through the conserved F or W. The D gene is left open where the match is weak. The size field is filled for only some rows; it gives once, few, many or a size class.

NA | NA | TRBJ1-4 | TRBV2 | TGTGCCAGCAGTGAACAGGGGCCGCCCAGGGAAAAACTGTTTTTT | CASSEQGPPREKLFF
NA | NA | TRBJ1-2 | TRBV30 | TGTGCCTGGAGTTTGACAGACTATGGCTACACCTTC | CAWSLTDYGYTF
NA | NA | TRBJ2-1 | TRBV2 | TGTGCCAGCAGTGAAGGGAATGAGCAGTTCTTC | CASSEGNEQFF
few | NA | TRBJ2-7 | TRBV30 | TGTGCCTGGAGTCATGGGGGCCCCTACGAGCAGTACTTC | CAWSHGGPYEQYF
few | NA | TRBJ2-1 | TRBV5-1 | TGCGCCAGCAGCTTAGCCACGACTCAGGGTAATGAGCAGTTCTTC | CASSLATTQGNEQFF
NA | NA | TRBJ2-7 | TRBV27 | TGTGCCAGCAGCCCAAGACCCGTTTCCTACGAGCAGTACTTC | CASSPRPVSYEQYF
NA | NA | TRBJ2-5 | TRBV29-1 | TGCAGCGTTGCTGGGGGGGGCCGAGAGACCCAGTACTTC | CSVAGGGRETQYF
NA | NA | TRBJ2-2 | TRBV19 | TGTGCCAGTAGGGCAGGGGCTTCCGGCGGGGAGCTGTTTTTT | CASRAGASGGELFF
few | TRBD2 | TRBJ2-4 | TRBV7-2 | TGTGCCAGCAGCCGCCTAGCGGGGGCCGGGGGGAATCAGTACTTC | CASSRLAGAGGNQYF
many | TRBD1 | TRBJ2-4 | TRBV19 | TGTGCCAGTAGTCCTCGGGCAGGGGGCTTGAGAAACATTCAGTACTTC | CASSPRAGGLRNIQYF
NA | NA | TRBJ1-2 | TRBV5-1 | TGCGCCAGCACCACGGACGGAAGGAACGGCTACACCTTC | CASTTDGRNGYTF
once | NA | TRBJ2-5 | TRBV7-2 | TGTGCCAGCAGCTTTTTCCCCCGGGAGACCCAGTACTTC | CASSFFPRETQYF
NA | NA | TRBJ2-6 | TRBV9 | TGTGCCAGCAGCCCCGATCGCTCTGGGGCCAACGTCCTGACTTTC | CASSPDRSGANVLTF
few | NA | TRBJ1-2 | TRBV5-6 | TGTGCCAGCAGCTTGGTTTCCAGCGACTACACCTTC | CASSLVSSDYTF
few | TRBD1 | TRBJ1-2 | TRBV29-1 | TGCAGCGCCGGGGACAGGCGTTACGGCTACACCTTC | CSAGDRRYGYTF
NA | TRBD2 | TRBJ2-5 | TRBV7-9 | TGTGCCAGCAGCTTGGGCGGGGGGAACCAAGAGACCCAGTACTTC | CASSLGGGNQETQYF
NA | NA | TRBJ1-3 | TRBV2 | TGTGCCAGCAGTACAGGGCGCTCTGGAAACACCATATATTTT | CASSTGRSGNTIYF
NA | NA | TRBJ1-1 | TRBV29-1 | TGCAGCGTGGACTCAACAGGGTCTTGGACTGAAGCTTTCTTT | CSVDSTGSWTEAFF
NA | NA | TRBJ1-2 | TRBV20-1 | TGCAGTGCTAAGGCCTATGGCTACACCTTC | CSAKAYGYTF
few | NA | TRBJ2-5 | TRBV7-3 | TGTGCCAGCAGCAGGGACTCTTACCAAGAGACCCAGTACTTC | CASSRDSYQETQYF
few | NA | TRBJ1-6 | TRBV5-1 | TGCGCCAGCAGCTTGGCCCTCGGCAGGGGTAATTCACCCCTCCACTTT | CASSLALGRGNSPLHF
NA | NA | TRBJ1-5 | TRBV7-9 | TGTGCCAGCAGCTTCGGGGGGAATCAGCCCCAGCATTTT | CASSFGGNQPQHF
NA | NA | TRBJ2-7 | TRBV4-1 | TGCGCCAGCAGCCGCTCATTGGGGCGCTCGTCCTACGAGCAGTACTTC | CASSRSLGRSSYEQYF
NA | NA | TRBJ2-1 | TRBV6-1 | TGTGCCAGCAGTGACCATGAGCAGTTCTTC | CASSDHEQFF
NA | NA | TRBJ2-3 | TRBV18 | TGTGCCAGCTCACTCCGGACTGGAAACACAGATACGCAGTATTTT | CASSLRTGNTDTQYF